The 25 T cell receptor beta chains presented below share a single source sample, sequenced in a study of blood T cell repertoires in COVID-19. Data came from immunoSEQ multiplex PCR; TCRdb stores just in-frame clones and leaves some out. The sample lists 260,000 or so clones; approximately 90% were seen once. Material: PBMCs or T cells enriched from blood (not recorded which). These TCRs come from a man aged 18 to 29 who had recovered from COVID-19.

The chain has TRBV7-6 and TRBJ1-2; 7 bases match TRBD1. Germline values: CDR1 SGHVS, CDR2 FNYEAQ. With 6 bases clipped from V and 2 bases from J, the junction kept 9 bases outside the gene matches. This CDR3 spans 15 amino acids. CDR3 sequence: CASSAQDRTNYGYTF. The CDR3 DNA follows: TGTGCCAGCAGTGCCCAGGACAGGACGAACTATGGCTACACCTTC.

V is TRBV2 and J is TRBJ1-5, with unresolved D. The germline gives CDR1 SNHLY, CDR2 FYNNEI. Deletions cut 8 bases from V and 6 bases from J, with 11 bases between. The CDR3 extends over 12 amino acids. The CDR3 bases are TGTGCCAGCGGCGGTGTTACTCAGCCCCAGCATTTT. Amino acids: CASGGVTQPQHF.

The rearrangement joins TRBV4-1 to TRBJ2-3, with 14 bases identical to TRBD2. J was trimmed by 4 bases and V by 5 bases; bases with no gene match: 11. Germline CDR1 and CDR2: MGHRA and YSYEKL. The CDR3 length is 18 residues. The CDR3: CASSGGLAGGFPPDTQYF. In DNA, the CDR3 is TGCGCCAGCAGCGGAGGACTAGCGGGAGGATTTCCCCCAGATACGCAGTATTTT.

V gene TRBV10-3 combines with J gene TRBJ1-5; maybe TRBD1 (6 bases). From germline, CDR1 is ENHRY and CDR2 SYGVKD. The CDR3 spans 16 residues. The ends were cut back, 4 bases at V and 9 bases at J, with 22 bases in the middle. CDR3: CAISGGGSQGAGPQHF. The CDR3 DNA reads TGTGCCATCAGTGGGGGGGGGTCACAGGGTGCAGGGCCCCAGCATTTT.

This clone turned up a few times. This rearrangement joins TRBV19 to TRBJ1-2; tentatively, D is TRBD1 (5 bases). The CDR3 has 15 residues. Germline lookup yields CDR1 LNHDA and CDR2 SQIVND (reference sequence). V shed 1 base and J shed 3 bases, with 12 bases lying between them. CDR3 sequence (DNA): TGTGCCAGTAGTATAGGGTCGACAGTTGACTATGGCTACACCTTC. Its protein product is CASSIGSTVDYGYTF.

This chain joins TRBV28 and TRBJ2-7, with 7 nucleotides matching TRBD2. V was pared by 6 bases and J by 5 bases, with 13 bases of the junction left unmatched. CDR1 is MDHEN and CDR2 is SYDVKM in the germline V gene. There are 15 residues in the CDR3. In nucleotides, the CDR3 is TGTGCCAGCAGGAGTGGGGCGGGAGTTAGGAACGAGCAGTACTTC. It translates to CASRSGAGVRNEQYF.

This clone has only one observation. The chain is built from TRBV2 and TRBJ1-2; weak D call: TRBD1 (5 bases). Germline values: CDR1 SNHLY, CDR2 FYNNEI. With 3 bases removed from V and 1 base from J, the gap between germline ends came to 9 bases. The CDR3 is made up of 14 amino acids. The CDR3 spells CASSDQGYNYGYTF. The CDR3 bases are TGTGCCAGCAGTGATCAGGGATATAACTATGGCTACACCTTC.

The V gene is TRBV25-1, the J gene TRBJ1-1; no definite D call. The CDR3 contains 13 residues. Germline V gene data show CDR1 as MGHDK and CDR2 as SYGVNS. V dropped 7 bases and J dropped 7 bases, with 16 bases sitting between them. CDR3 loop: CASTEMAGGEAFF. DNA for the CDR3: TGTGCCAGCACCGAAATGGCGGGCGGTGAAGCTTTCTTT. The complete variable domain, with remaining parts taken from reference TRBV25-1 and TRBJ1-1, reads EADIYQTPRYLVIGTGKKITLECSQTMGHDKMYWYQQDPGMELHLIHYSYGVNSTEKGDLSSESTVSRIRTEHFPLTLESARPSHTSQYLCASTEMAGGEAFFGQGTRLTVV.

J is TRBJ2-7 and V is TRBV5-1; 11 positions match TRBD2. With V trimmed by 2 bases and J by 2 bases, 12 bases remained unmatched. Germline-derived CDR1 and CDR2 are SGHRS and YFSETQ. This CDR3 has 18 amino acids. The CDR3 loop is CASSFRTSGSIETYEQYF. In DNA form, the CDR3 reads TGCGCCAGCAGCTTCCGTACTAGCGGGAGCATTGAGACCTACGAGCAGTACTTC.

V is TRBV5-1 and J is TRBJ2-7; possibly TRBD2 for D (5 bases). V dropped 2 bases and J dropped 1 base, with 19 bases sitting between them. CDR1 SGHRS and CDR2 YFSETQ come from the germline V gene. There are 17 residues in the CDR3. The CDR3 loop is CASSFLPTSGESYEQYF. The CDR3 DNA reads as TGCGCCAGCAGCTTTTTGCCCACGTCCGGGGAATCCTACGAGCAGTACTTC.

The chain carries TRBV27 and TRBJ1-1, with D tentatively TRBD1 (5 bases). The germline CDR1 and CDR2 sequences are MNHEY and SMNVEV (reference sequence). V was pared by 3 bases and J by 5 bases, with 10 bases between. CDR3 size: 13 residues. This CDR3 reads CASSFQGVTEAFF. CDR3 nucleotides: TGTGCCAGCAGTTTCCAGGGTGTTACTGAAGCTTTCTTT.

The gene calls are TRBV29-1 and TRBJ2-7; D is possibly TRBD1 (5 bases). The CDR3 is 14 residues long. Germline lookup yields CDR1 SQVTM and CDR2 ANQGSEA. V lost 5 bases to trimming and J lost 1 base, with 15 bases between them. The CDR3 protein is CSVSLGVASYEQYF. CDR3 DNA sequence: TGCAGCGTTTCGTTAGGGGTTGCATCCTACGAGCAGTACTTC.

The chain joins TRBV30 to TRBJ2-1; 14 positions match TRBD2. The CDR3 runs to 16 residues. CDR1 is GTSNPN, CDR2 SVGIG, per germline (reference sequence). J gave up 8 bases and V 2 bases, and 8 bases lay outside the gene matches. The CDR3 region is CAWSFLGGLAGDEQFF. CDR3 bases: TGTGCCTGGAGTTTTTTAGGGGGACTAGCGGGGGATGAGCAGTTCTTC.

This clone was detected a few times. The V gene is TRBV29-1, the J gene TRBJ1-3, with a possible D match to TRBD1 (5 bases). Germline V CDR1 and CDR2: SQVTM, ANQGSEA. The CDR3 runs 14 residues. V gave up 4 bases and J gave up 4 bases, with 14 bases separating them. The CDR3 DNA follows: TGCAGCGTTGGGACATGTCGATTAGGAAACACCATATATTTT. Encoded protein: CSVGTCRLGNTIYF. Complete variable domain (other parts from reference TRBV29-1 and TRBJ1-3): SAVISQKPSRDICQRGTSLTIQCQVDSQVTMMFWYRQQPGQSLTLIATANQGSEATYESGFVIDKFPISRPNLTFSTLTVSNMSPEDSSIYLCSVGTCRLGNTIYFGEGSWLTVV.

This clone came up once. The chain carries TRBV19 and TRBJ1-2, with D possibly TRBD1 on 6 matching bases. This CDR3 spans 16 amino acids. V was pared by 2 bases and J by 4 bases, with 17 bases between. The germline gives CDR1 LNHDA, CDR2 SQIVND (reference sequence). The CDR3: CASSIHVRGTLYGYTF. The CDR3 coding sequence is TGTGCCAGTAGTATACACGTCAGGGGCACCCTCTATGGCTACACCTTC.

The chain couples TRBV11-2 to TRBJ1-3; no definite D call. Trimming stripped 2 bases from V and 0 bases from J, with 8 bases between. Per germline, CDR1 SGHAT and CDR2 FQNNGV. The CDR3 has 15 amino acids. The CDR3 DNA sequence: TGTGCCAGCAGCTTACAACATACCTCTGGAAACACCATATATTTT. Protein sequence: CASSLQHTSGNTIYF.

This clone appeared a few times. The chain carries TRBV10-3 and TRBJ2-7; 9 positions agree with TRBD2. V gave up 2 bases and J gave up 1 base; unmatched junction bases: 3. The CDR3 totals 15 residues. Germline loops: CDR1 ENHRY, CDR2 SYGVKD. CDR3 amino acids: CAISEEAGGSYEQYF. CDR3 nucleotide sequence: TGTGCCATCAGTGAGGAAGCGGGGGGATCCTACGAGCAGTACTTC.

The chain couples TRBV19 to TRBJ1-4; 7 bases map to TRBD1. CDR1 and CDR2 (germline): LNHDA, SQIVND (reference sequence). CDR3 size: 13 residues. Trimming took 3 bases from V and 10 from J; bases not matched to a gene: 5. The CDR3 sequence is CASSMRTGGKLFF. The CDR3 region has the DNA TGTGCCAGTAGTATGCGGACAGGCGGAAAACTGTTTTTT. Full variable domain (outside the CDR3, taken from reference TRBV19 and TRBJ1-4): DGGITQSPKYLFRKEGQNVTLSCEQNLNHDAMYWYRQDPGQGLRLIYYSQIVNDFQKGDIAEGYSVSREKKESFPLTVTSAQKNPTAFYLCASSMRTGGKLFFGSGTQLSVL.

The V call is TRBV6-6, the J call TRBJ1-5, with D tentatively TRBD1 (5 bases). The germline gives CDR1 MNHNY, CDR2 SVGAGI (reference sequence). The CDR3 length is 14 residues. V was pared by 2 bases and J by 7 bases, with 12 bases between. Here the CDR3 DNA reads TGTGCCAGCAGTTACCGGACGGGGGTGCAGCCCCAGCATTTT. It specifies CASSYRTGVQPQHF.

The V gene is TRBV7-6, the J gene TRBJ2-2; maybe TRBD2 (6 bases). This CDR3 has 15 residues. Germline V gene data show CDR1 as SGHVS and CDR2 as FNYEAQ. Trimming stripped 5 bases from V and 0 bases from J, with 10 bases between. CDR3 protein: CASSAGTPNTGELFF. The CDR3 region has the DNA TGTGCCAGCAGCGCCGGGACTCCGAACACCGGGGAGCTGTTTTTT.

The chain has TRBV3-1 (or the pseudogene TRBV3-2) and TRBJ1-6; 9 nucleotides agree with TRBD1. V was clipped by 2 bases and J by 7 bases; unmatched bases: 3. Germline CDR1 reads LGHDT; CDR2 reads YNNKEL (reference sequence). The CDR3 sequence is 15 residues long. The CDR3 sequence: CASSQRTGDNSPLHF. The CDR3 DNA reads TGTGCCAGCAGCCAACGGACAGGGGACAATTCACCCCTCCACTTT.

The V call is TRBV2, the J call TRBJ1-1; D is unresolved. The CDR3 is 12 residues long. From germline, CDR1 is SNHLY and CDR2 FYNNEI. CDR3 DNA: TGTGCGAGCGGGCGAGCGGACACTGAAGCTTTCTTT. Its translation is CASGRADTEAFF.

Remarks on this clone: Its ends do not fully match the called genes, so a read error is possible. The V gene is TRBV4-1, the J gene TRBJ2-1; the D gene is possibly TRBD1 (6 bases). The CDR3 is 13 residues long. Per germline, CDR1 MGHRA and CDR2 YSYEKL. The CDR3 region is CASSLATTGGRVF. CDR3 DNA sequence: TGCGCCAGCAGCCTCGCAACGACAGGTGGAAGGGTCTTC.

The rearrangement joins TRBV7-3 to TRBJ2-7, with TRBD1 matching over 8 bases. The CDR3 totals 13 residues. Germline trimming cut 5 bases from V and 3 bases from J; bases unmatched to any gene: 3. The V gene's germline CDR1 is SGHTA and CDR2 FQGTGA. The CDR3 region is CASSLDRGYEQYF. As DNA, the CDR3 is TGTGCCAGCAGCCTCGACAGGGGCTACGAGCAGTACTTC.

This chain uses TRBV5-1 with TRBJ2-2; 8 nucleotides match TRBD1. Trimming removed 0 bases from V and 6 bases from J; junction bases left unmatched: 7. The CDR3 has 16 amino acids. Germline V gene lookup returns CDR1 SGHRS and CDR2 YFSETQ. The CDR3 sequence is CASSLEGRGPAGELFF. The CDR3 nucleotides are TGCGCCAGCAGCTTGGAAGGCAGGGGGCCTGCCGGGGAGCTGTTTTTT.